The clone carrying this TCR beta chain has a count of ten or more. Its target is unknown. TCRdb ran MiXCR on the reads and lists one entry per CDR3 protein. Counted here are hundreds of thousands of distinct CDR3 sequences, roughly 26% occurring once; the ten biggest clones make up roughly 8%. The V and J ends lost 2 bases and 0 bases, in that order; junction bases with no gene match: 6. Germline lookup yields CDR1 MNHEY and CDR2 SVGAGI. This CDR3 comprises 16 residues. This sample is drawn from a study of T cell repertoires in cytomegalovirus infection. Across the whole study: Public TCR beta signatures were indicative of both CMV infection and a matching HLA type. Findings of the study overall: In two of eight donors, the top clonotype was HLA-C-restricted CMV-specific. Summed frequency of public TCR beta families distinguished CMV carriers with the relevant HLA.

This clonotype was obtained from a human donor in good health (CMV status not recorded). Some clones in this sample may be carry-over from other donors' samples. Material: CD8+ T cells from PBMCs. V is TRBV6-5 and J is TRBJ1-1; 7 nucleotides match TRBD1. The CDR3 region is CASSYAMGQLNTEAFF. CDR3 nucleotides: TGTGCCAGCAGTTACGCGATGGGACAGCTGAACACTGAAGCTTTCTTT.